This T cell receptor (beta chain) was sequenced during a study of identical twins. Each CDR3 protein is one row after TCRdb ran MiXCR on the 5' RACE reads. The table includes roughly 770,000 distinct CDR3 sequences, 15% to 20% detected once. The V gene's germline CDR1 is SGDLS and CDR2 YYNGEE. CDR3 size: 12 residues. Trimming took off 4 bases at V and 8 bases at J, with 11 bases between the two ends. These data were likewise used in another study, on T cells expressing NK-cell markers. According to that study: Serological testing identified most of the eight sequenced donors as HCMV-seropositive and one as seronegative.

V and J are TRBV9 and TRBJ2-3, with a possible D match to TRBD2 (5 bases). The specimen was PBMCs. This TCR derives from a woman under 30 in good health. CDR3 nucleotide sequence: TGTGCCAGCAGCCCCATCCGGGGTACGCAGTATTTT. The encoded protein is CASSPIRGTQYF. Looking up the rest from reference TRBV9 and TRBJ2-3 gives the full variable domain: DSGVTQTPKHLITATGQRVTLRCSPRSGDLSVYWYQQSLDQGLQFLIQYYNGEERAKGNILERFSAQQFPDLHSELNLSSLELGDSALYFCASSPIRGTQYFGPGTRLTVL.